This TCR beta chain was sequenced in a study of control samples from healthy donors and cancer patients. Trimming shortened V by 5 bases and J by 0 bases, and 2 bases separated the two germline ends. CDR1 LNHDA and CDR2 SQIVND come from the germline V gene (reference sequence). The CDR3 contains 12 residues. Generated by immunoSEQ multiplex PCR, the TCRdb table keeps only in-frame clones and is missing some. The sample includes about 31,000 clones, roughly 94% of them seen just once. The V and J genes are TRBV19 and TRBJ1-5; D is unresolved. This sequence was found in a man between 60 and 75 years old in good health. The sequenced material came from blood. The CDR3 reads CASSYSNQPQHF. CDR3 DNA: TGTGCCAGTAGTTATAGCAATCAGCCCCAGCATTTT.